The source of this T cell receptor beta chain is a study of blood T cells in healthy people across ages. Together with a sample-barcoded 5' primer, a J-beta primer mix was included in a second PCR lasting roughly 6 to 12 cycles. Every molecule of cDNA carried a tag from a template-switch adaptor with 12 random nucleotides. Samples each returned at least 3 million CDR3-containing paired-end reads. TCRdb recomputed calls from the 5' RACE reads with MiXCR, one row per CDR3 protein. Here the sample spans 1.5 million to 1.9 million distinct CDR3 sequences, approximately 43% being singletons. Note on this clonotype: Its specificity is not known.

Study-level points and caveats: Per million T cells, TCR beta diversity dropped roughly linearly as age increased. Diversity figures based on one million T cells were deemed too low.

Sequencing was done on a sample of blood. This clonotype was obtained from a woman under 30 in good health.

The CDR3: CASSSGQGVYGYTF. DNA for the CDR3: TGCGCCAGCAGCTCGGGACAGGGAGTCTATGGCTACACCTTC. This chain uses TRBV5-1 with TRBJ1-2, with TRBD1 identical over 9 bases. CDR1 and CDR2 (germline): SGHRS, YFSETQ. Germline trimming cut 3 bases from V and 4 bases from J; bases unmatched to any gene: 4. CDR3 length: 14 amino acids.